This T cell receptor beta chain is from a study of blood T cells in healthy people across ages. A J-beta primer mix and a sample-barcoded 5' primer were used in a second PCR of about 7 to 12 cycles. MiXCR, applied by TCRdb to the 5' RACE reads, yields one record per CDR3 protein. Among 550,000 to 600,000 distinct CDR3 sequences listed, 47% were seen once. The V end was cut by 4 bases, the J end by 5 bases, with 11 bases between. In germline, CDR1 is LNHNV, CDR2 YYDKDF (reference sequence). The length of the CDR3 is 13 residues. This clonotype was detected a few times. V is TRBV15 and J is TRBJ2-5; TRBD1 might be the D (6 bases). The receptor was isolated from a man older than 75 in good health. The sample comprised blood. The CDR3, as DNA: TGTGCCACCAGCACCGGGACAAGGGAGACCCAGTACTTC. This translates into CATSTGTRETQYF.